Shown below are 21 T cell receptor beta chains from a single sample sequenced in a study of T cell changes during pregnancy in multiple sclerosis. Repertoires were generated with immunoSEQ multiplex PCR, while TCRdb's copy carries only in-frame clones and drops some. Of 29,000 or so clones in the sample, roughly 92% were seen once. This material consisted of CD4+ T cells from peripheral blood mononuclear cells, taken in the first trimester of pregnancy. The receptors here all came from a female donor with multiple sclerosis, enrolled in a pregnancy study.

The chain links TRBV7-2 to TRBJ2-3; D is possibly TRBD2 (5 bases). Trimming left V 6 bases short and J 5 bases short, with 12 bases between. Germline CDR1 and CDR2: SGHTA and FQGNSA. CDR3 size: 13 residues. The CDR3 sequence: CASSHGLGDTQYF. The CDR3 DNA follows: TGTGCCAGCAGTCACGGACTCGGAGATACGCAGTATTTT.

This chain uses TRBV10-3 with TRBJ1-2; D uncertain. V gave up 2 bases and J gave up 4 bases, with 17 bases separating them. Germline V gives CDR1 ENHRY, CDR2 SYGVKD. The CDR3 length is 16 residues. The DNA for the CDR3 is TGTGCCATCAGTGAGGGAGTTCAGACGGCCGGCTATGGCTACACCTTC. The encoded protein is CAISEGVQTAGYGYTF.

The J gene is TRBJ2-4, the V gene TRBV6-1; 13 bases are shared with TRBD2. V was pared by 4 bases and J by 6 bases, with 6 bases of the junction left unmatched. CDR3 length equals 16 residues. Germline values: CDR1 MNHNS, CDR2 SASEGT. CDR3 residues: CASSGRRLAGGNIQYF. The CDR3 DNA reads TGTGCCAGCAGTGGTCGACGACTAGCGGGGGGAAACATTCAGTACTTC.

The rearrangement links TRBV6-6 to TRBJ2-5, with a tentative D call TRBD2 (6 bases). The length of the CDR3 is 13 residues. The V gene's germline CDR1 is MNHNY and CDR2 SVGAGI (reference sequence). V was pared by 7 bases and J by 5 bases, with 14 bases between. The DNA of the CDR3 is TGTGCCAGCAATGGACGTCGGGGGGAGACCCAGTACTTC. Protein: CASNGRRGETQYF.

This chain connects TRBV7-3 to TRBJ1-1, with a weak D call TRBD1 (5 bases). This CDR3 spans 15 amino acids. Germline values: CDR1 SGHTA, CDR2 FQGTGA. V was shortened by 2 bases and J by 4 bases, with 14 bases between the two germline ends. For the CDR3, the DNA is TGTGCCAGCAGCTTATTTGTGGGGGGGACCACTGAAGCTTTCTTT. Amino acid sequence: CASSLFVGGTTEAFF.

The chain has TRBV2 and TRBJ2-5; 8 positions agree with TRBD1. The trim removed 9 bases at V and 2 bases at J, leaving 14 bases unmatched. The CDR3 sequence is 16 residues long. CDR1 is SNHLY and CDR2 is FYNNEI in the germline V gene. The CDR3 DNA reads TGTGCCAGTTCTACCCGGACAGGGACATTTCAAGAGACCCAGTACTTC. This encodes CASSTRTGTFQETQYF.

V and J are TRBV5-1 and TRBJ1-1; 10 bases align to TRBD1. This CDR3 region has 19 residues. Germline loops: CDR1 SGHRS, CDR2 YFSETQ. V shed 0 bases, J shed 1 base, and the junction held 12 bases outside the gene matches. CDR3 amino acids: CASSLDPGDRGGGNTEAFF. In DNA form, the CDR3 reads TGCGCCAGCAGCTTGGATCCTGGGGACAGGGGAGGAGGGAACACTGAAGCTTTCTTT.

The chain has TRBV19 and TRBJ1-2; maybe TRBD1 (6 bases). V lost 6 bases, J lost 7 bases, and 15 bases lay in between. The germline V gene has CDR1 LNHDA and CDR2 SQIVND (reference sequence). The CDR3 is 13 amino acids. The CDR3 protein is CASRTAGARGYTF. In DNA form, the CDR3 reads TGTGCCAGTAGGACAGCAGGGGCTCGTGGCTACACCTTC.

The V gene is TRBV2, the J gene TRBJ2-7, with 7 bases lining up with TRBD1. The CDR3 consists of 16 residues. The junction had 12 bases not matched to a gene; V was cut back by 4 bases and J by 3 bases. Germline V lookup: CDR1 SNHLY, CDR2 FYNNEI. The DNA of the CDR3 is TGTGCCAGCAGTGGTATCCAACCGGGACAGTTCTACGAGCAGTACTTC. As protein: CASSGIQPGQFYEQYF. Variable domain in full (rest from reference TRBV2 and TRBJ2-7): EPEVTQTPSHQVTQMGQEVILRCVPISNHLYFYWYRQILGQKVEFLVSFYNNEISEKSEIFDDQFSVERPDGSNFTLKIRSTKLEDSAMYFCASSGIQPGQFYEQYFGPGTRLTVT.

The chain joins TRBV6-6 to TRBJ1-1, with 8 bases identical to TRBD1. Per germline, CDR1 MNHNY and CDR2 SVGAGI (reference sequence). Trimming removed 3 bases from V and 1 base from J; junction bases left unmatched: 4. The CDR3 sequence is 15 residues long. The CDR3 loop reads CASSYQGAANTEAFF. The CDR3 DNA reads TGTGCCAGCAGTTATCAGGGGGCCGCGAACACTGAAGCTTTCTTT.

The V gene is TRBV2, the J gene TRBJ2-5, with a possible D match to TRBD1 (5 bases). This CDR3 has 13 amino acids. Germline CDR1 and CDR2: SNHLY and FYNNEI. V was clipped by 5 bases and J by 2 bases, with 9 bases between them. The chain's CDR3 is CASSSDRQETQYF. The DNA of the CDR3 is TGTGCCAGCAGTTCTGACAGACAAGAGACCCAGTACTTC.

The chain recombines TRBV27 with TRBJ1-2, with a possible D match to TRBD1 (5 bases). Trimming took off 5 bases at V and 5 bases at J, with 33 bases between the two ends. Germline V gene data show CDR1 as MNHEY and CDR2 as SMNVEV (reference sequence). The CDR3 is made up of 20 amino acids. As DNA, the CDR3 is TGTGCCAGCAGTCGCCCCACCTACATCGGATCGACGGGGGAACTATATGGCTACACCTTC. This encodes CASSRPTYIGSTGELYGYTF.

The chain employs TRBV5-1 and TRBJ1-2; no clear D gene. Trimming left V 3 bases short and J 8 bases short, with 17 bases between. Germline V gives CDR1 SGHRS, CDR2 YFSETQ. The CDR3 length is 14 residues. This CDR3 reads CASSSEGPHLGYTF. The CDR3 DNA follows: TGCGCCAGCAGCTCAGAGGGCCCTCACCTCGGCTACACCTTC.

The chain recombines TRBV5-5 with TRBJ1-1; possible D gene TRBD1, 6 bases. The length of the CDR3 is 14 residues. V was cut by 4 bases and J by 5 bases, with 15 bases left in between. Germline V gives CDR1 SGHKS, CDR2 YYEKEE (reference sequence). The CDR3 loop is CASSPVPGVTEAFF. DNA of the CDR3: TGTGCCAGCAGCCCGGTGCCAGGGGTTACTGAAGCTTTCTTT.

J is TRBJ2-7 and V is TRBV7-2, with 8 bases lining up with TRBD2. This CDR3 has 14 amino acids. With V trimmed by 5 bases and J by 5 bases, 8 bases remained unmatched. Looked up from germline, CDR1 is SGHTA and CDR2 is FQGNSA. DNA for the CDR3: TGTGCCAGCAGCCGCCGGGGGGGGGCCGACGAGCAGTACTTC. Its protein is CASSRRGGADEQYF.

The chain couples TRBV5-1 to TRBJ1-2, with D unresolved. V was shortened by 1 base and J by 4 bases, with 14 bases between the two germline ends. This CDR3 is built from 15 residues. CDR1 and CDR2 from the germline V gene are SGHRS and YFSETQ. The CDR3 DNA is TGCGCCAGCAGCTTGATAGGGCCCGCGGGCTATGGCTACACCTTC. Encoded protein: CASSLIGPAGYGYTF.

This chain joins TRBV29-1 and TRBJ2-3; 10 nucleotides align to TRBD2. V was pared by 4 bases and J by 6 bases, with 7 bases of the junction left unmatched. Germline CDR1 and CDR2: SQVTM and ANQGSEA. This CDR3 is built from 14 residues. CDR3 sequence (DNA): TGCAGCGTTGTTTTTAGCGGGGGGCCGGATACGCAGTATTTT. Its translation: CSVVFSGGPDTQYF.

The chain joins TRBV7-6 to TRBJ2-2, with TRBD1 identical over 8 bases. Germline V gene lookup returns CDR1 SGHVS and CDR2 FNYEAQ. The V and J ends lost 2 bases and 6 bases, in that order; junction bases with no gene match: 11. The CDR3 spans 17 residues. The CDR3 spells CASSLRAGQARAGELFF. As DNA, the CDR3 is TGTGCCAGCAGCTTACGCGCGGGACAGGCCCGGGCCGGGGAGCTGTTTTTT. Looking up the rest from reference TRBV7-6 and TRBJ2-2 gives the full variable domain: GAGVSQSPRYKVTKRGQDVALRCDPISGHVSLYWYRQALGQGPEFLTYFNYEAQQDKSGLPNDRFSAERPEGSISTLTIQRTEQRDSAMYRCASSLRAGQARAGELFFGEGSRLTVL.

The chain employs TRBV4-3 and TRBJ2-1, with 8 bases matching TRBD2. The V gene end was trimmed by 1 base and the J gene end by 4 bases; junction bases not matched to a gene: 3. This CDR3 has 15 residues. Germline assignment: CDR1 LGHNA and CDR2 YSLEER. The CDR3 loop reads CASSQGSGEYNEQFF. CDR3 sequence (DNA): TGCGCCAGCAGCCAAGGTAGCGGGGAATACAATGAGCAGTTCTTC.

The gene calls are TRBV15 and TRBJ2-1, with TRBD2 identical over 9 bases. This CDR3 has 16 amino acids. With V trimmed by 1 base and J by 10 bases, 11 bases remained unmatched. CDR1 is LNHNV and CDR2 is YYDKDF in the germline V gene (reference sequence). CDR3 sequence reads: CATSRARAGGGEEQFF. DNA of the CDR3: TGTGCCACCAGCAGAGCCAGAGCGGGGGGCGGTGAAGAGCAGTTCTTC.

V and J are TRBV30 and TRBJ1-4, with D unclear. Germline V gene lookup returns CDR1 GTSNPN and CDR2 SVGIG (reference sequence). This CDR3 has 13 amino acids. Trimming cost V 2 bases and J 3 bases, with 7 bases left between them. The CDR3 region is CAWSRVPNEKLFF. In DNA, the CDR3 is TGTGCCTGGAGTCGGGTTCCTAATGAAAAACTGTTTTTT.